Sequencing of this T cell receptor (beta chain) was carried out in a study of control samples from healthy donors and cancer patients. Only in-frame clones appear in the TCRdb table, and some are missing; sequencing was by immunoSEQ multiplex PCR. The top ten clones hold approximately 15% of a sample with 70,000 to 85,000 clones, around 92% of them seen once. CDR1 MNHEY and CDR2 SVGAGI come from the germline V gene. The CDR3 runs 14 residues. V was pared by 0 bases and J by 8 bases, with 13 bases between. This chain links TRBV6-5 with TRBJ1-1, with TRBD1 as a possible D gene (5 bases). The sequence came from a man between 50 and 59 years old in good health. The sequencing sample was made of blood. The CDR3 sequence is CASSYSGPPREAFF. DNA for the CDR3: TGTGCCAGCAGTTACTCGGGGCCGCCGCGGGAAGCTTTCTTT.